These 10 T cell receptor beta chains originate from one sample sequenced in a study of a mutant IDH1 vaccine in newly diagnosed glioma. Produced via immunoSEQ multiplex PCR; TCRdb's table is partial and in-frame only. The sample holds around 60,000 clones, roughly 85% seen once. Documented time point: week 23, last vaccination. Vaccine doses each comprised 300 ug of mutant IDH1 20-mer peptide, with topical imiquimod. These receptors have no known antigen. Sequences were derived from PBMCs, sampled from a glioma patient whose treatment included an IDH1 peptide vaccine. The receptors shown here come from a young man with glioma.

This clone showed up just a few times. The J gene is TRBJ1-1, the V gene TRBV5-1; unclear D gene. From germline, CDR1 is SGHRS and CDR2 YFSETQ. V was cut by 0 bases and J by 7 bases, with 10 bases left in between. The CDR3 runs to 13 residues. The chain's CDR3 is CASSLVQQSEAFF. CDR3 bases: TGCGCCAGCAGCTTGGTTCAACAGAGTGAAGCTTTCTTT.

V gene TRBV5-8 combines with J gene TRBJ1-2; D not certain. This CDR3 is built from 14 residues. CDR1 and CDR2 from the germline V gene are SGHTS and YDEGEE. V was shortened by 2 bases and J by 4 bases, with 12 bases between the two germline ends. CDR3 nucleotides: TGTGCCAGCAGCTTATGGACGGAAATCTATGGCTACACCTTC. It is translated as CASSLWTEIYGYTF.

The chain joins TRBV5-1 to TRBJ2-7; 9 bases match TRBD1. The CDR3 is 14 amino acids. J lost 2 bases, V lost 0 bases, and 0 bases had no gene match. Germline assignment: CDR1 SGHRS and CDR2 YFSETQ. CDR3 in DNA: TGCGCCAGCAGCTTGGGGACAGGGGCCTACGAGCAGTACTTC. Its protein product is CASSLGTGAYEQYF.

J is TRBJ1-1 and V is TRBV11-2; D is perhaps TRBD1 (5 bases). The V gene's germline CDR1 is SGHAT and CDR2 FQNNGV. The ends were cut back, 2 bases at V and 1 base at J, with 14 bases in the middle. The CDR3 contains 16 residues. The CDR3 nucleotides read TGTGCCAGCAGCTTACTCGGGAAGAGGGGGAACACTGAAGCTTTCTTT. It encodes CASSLLGKRGNTEAFF.

This clone came up a few times. V gene TRBV9 combines with J gene TRBJ1-1; D perhaps matches TRBD1 (6 bases). CDR1 and CDR2 (germline): SGDLS, YYNGEE. The CDR3 is 14 residues long. V was clipped by 2 bases and J by 1 base, with 9 bases between them. The CDR3, as DNA: TGTGCCAGCAGCGTGGGCAGGGGGAACACTGAAGCTTTCTTT. Protein: CASSVGRGNTEAFF.

This clone was seen only a few times. The chain uses TRBV19 and TRBJ1-1; TRBD1 matches at 7 bases. V lost 6 bases and J lost 0; bases outside the gene matches: 4. The CDR3 length is 14 residues. Germline lookup yields CDR1 LNHDA and CDR2 SQIVND (reference sequence). CDR3 region: CASSWDSLNTEAFF. CDR3 bases: TGTGCCAGTAGCTGGGACAGTCTGAACACTGAAGCTTTCTTT.

V is TRBV11-2 and J is TRBJ2-5; TRBD1 might be the D (5 bases). Trimming took off 5 bases at V and 1 base at J, with 14 bases between the two ends. The CDR3 spans 15 residues. Germline CDR1 and CDR2: SGHAT and FQNNGV. CDR3: CASSSSTDLQETQYF. The CDR3 DNA reads as TGTGCCAGCAGCAGTTCGACAGACCTCCAAGAGACCCAGTACTTC.

The chain recombines TRBV5-8 with TRBJ2-5; tentative D call: TRBD1 (6 bases). Deletions cut 3 bases from V and 5 bases from J, with 14 bases between. The germline V gene has CDR1 SGHTS and CDR2 YDEGEE. The CDR3 covers 14 residues. CDR3 nucleotide sequence: TGTGCCAGCAGCTACCAGGGGAACCGGGAGACCCAGTACTTC. This gives the protein CASSYQGNRETQYF.

This chain links TRBV29-1 with TRBJ2-1, with D uncertain. V was cut by 7 bases and J by 4 bases, with 11 bases left in between. CDR3 length equals 12 residues. Germline V gene sequence: CDR1 SQVTM, CDR2 ANQGSEA. The chain's CDR3 is CSALTVYNEQFF. Here the CDR3 DNA reads TGCAGCGCCCTAACGGTGTACAATGAGCAGTTCTTC.

The V gene is TRBV5-1, the J gene TRBJ2-5; TRBD2 matches at 10 bases. V shed 0 bases, J shed 4 bases, and the junction held 12 bases outside the gene matches. Germline V gives CDR1 SGHRS, CDR2 YFSETQ. The CDR3 runs 18 residues. The chain's CDR3 is CASSLGPAGGPRSETQYF. In nucleotides, the CDR3 is TGCGCCAGCAGCTTGGGCCCAGCGGGGGGGCCCCGATCAGAGACCCAGTACTTC. The full variable domain, rest sourced from reference TRBV5-1 and TRBJ2-5, is KAGVTQTPRYLIKTRGQQVTLSCSPISGHRSVSWYQQTPGQGLQFLFEYFSETQRNKGNFPGRFSGRQFSNSRSEMNVSTLELGDSALYLCASSLGPAGGPRSETQYFGPGTRLLVL.